Shown below are 20 T cell receptor beta chains from a single sample sequenced in a study of cytomegalovirus exposure and HLA in healthy donors. PCR amplification relied on 60 Vbeta primers (plus 13 Jbeta primers). Sequenced by immunoSEQ multiplex PCR; TCRdb stores in-frame clones only, minus some. The data show about 160,000 clones, with almost 80% seen just once and around 1.3% held by the top ten. Sequenced: PBMCs. These receptors were obtained from a woman in her forties or fifties in good health and CMV-seronegative.

CDR3 loop: CASSQDSVTGPETQYF. CDR3 nucleotide sequence: TGTGCCAGCAGCCAAGATTCGGTGACAGGGCCAGAGACCCAGTACTTC. This chain joins TRBV14 and TRBJ2-5; TRBD1 matches at 7 bases. V lost 0 bases to trimming and J lost 4 bases; unmatched junction nucleotides: 8. Germline CDR1 and CDR2: SGHDN and FVKESK. The CDR3 loop spans 16 amino acids.

The chain is built from TRBV28 and TRBJ2-7; 8 bases are shared with TRBD2. Unmatched junction bases numbered 9, after V lost 6 bases and J lost 2 bases. The CDR3 loop spans 15 amino acids. Germline CDR1 MDHEN, CDR2 SYDVKM. The CDR3 bases are TGTGCCAGCAGATACAGCGGGAGTGGGACCTACGAGCAGTACTTC. Amino acids: CASRYSGSGTYEQYF.

The DNA of the CDR3 is TGTGCCAGCAGTTTCTTTGCAGGGTTATCCTATGGCTACACCTTC. Encoded protein: CASSFFAGLSYGYTF. This rearrangement joins TRBV28 to TRBJ1-2; D might be TRBD1 (5 bases). The CDR3 runs to 15 residues. Germline V lookup: CDR1 MDHEN, CDR2 SYDVKM. Between the trimmed V and J ends, which lost 3 bases and 4 bases, there was a span of 15 bases.

The chain links TRBV11-2 to TRBJ2-1; no clear D gene. Trimming removed 3 bases at V and 0 bases at J, with 9 bases between. The length of the CDR3 is 15 residues. CDR1 and CDR2 (germline): SGHAT, FQNNGV. DNA for the CDR3: TGTGCCAGCAGCTTTCGGTTGAGCTCCTACAATGAGCAGTTCTTC. It specifies CASSFRLSSYNEQFF.

The chain carries TRBV2 and TRBJ1-4, with TRBD1 matching over 7 bases. This CDR3 region has 15 residues. Germline V gene sequence: CDR1 SNHLY, CDR2 FYNNEI. Trimming at V came to 2 bases and at J to 7 bases, leaving 7 bases not matched to a gene. CDR3 residues: CASSEWTGEGEKLFF. In DNA, the CDR3 is TGTGCCAGCAGTGAATGGACAGGCGAGGGTGAAAAACTGTTTTTT.

The chain carries TRBV9 and TRBJ2-5; 7 nucleotides line up with TRBD2. The CDR3 loop spans 17 amino acids. Germline V lookup: CDR1 SGDLS, CDR2 YYNGEE. The junction had 16 bases not matched to a gene; V was cut back by 3 bases and J by 5 bases. CDR3 DNA sequence: TGTGCCAGCAGCGCCCAATCGGGACTATATCGCCCGGAGACCCAGTACTTC. Protein sequence: CASSAQSGLYRPETQYF.

The chain has TRBV28 and TRBJ1-5; no clear D. Germline assignment: CDR1 MDHEN and CDR2 SYDVKM. Trimming took off 7 bases at V and 0 bases at J, with 16 bases between the two ends. The CDR3 sequence is 16 residues long. The CDR3 nucleotides read TGTGCCAGCACGGGGTCCGAGTCTCATAGCAATCAGCCCCAGCATTTT. Protein product: CASTGSESHSNQPQHF.

V and J are TRBV4-1 and TRBJ2-1, with D uncertain. Germline V gives CDR1 MGHRA, CDR2 YSYEKL. The CDR3 covers 17 residues. The ends were cut back, 1 base at V and 5 bases at J, with 18 bases in the middle. The CDR3 region is CASSQVLATVPDNEQFF. CDR3 nucleotide sequence: TGCGCCAGCAGCCAAGTCTTAGCTACGGTTCCTGACAATGAGCAGTTCTTC.

This rearrangement joins TRBV4-3 to TRBJ2-2, with a weak D call TRBD1 (6 bases). Per the germline V gene, CDR1 is LGHNA and CDR2 is YSLEER. This CDR3 spans 16 amino acids. V gave up 2 bases and J gave up 1 base, with 11 bases separating them. The CDR3 spells CASSQSDRRNTGELFF. In DNA form, the CDR3 reads TGCGCCAGCAGCCAATCAGACAGGAGGAACACCGGGGAGCTGTTTTTT.

The chain combines TRBV18 with TRBJ2-7, with 9 bases fitting TRBD1. The CDR3 extends over 15 amino acids. CDR1 is KGHSH, CDR2 LQKENI, per germline. Germline trimming cut 4 bases from V and 1 base from J; bases unmatched to any gene: 5. CDR3 DNA: TGTGCCAGCTCACAACCGGGACAGGGTTCCTACGAGCAGTACTTC. Protein product: CASSQPGQGSYEQYF.

The V and J genes are TRBV9 and TRBJ1-1; D not certain. The germline V gene encodes CDR1 SGDLS and CDR2 YYNGEE. The CDR3 length is 14 residues. Trimming removed 4 bases at V and 4 bases at J, with 14 bases between. The CDR3 nucleotides read TGTGCCAGCAGCCCCATGGGTTCGGGCACTGAAGCTTTCTTT. The encoded protein is CASSPMGSGTEAFF.

V gene TRBV7-6 combines with J gene TRBJ1-4, with D tentatively TRBD1 (6 bases). The CDR3 extends over 14 amino acids. CDR1 is SGHVS, CDR2 FNYEAQ, per germline. V lost 1 base and J lost 7, with 10 bases in between. CDR3 DNA sequence: TGTGCCAGCAGCTTAGGCAGGGGTGGTGAAAAACTGTTTTTT. Protein sequence: CASSLGRGGEKLFF.

The chain links TRBV7-9 to TRBJ2-7; D is perhaps TRBD2 (6 bases). Trimming took 3 bases from V and 2 from J, leaving 11 bases between them. The CDR3 is 14 amino acids. Germline assignment: CDR1 SEHNR and CDR2 FQNEAQ (reference sequence). CDR3 in amino acids: CASSLSGDAYEQYF. The CDR3 DNA sequence: TGTGCCAGCAGCTTGTCGGGGGACGCCTACGAGCAGTACTTC.

Only one count was recorded for this clone. The J gene is TRBJ2-7, the V gene TRBV28; no firm D call. The V gene lost 6 bases and the J gene lost 7 bases, with 13 bases spanning the gap. This CDR3 region has 12 residues. Germline V lookup: CDR1 MDHEN, CDR2 SYDVKM. CDR3 loop: CASSVAPREQYF. The CDR3 DNA is TGTGCCAGCAGCGTAGCCCCGAGGGAGCAGTACTTC.

This chain links TRBV29-1 with TRBJ2-1; D is possibly TRBD1 (7 bases). The length of the CDR3 is 12 residues. The germline CDR1 and CDR2 sequences are SQVTM and ANQGSEA. Deletions cut 3 bases from V and 8 bases from J, with 11 bases between. The CDR3 sequence: CSVDQGGDEQFF. Written as DNA, the CDR3 is TGCAGCGTTGATCAGGGGGGAGATGAGCAGTTCTTC.

The rearrangement uses TRBV4-3 and TRBJ1-2; TRBD1 agrees at 7 bases. Trimming at V came to 3 bases and at J to 7 bases, leaving 5 bases not matched to a gene. The CDR3 is made up of 13 amino acids. Germline values: CDR1 LGHNA, CDR2 YSLEER. This CDR3 is CASSQQGVGGYTF. The DNA for the CDR3 is TGCGCCAGCAGCCAGCAGGGGGTGGGTGGCTACACCTTC.

This clone appeared once. CDR3 sequence: CASSVNGGANTGELFF. The CDR3 DNA reads TGTGCCAGCAGTGTGAACGGGGGTGCGAACACCGGGGAGCTGTTTTTT. The V call is TRBV5-5, the J call TRBJ2-2; the D gene is possibly TRBD2 (6 bases). From germline, CDR1 is SGHKS and CDR2 YYEKEE (reference sequence). V gave up 5 bases and J gave up 0 bases, with 14 bases separating them. CDR3 length: 16 amino acids.

The table lists this clone with a few counts. This chain joins TRBV4-3 and TRBJ2-7; D is possibly TRBD2 (6 bases). The CDR3 is made up of 18 amino acids. V lost 3 bases and J 0 bases, leaving 21 bases between the germline ends. Germline CDR1 LGHNA, CDR2 YSLEER. CDR3 protein: CASSQDGEVGRDSYEQYF. Here the CDR3 DNA reads TGCGCCAGCAGCCAGGATGGAGAAGTGGGGCGGGACTCCTACGAGCAGTACTTC.

CDR3 sequence (DNA): TGTGCCGGACAGGGGGCCGGCCTAGCCAAAAACATTCAGTACTTC. Translation gives CAGQGAGLAKNIQYF. The V and J genes are TRBV2 and TRBJ2-4; 11 bases are shared with TRBD1. Losses at the gene ends were 11 bases for V and 0 bases for J; bases not matched to a gene: 6. The CDR3 contains 15 residues. Germline-derived CDR1 and CDR2 are SNHLY and FYNNEI.

The CDR3 spells CASSISGAGSGELFF. The CDR3 bases are TGTGCCAGTAGTATAAGTGGGGCAGGGTCCGGGGAGCTGTTTTTT. This sequence joins TRBV19 and TRBJ2-2, with D possibly being TRBD1 (5 bases). V was shortened by 2 bases and J by 6 bases, with 13 bases between the two germline ends. CDR3 length equals 15 residues. Germline V gives CDR1 LNHDA, CDR2 SQIVND (reference sequence).